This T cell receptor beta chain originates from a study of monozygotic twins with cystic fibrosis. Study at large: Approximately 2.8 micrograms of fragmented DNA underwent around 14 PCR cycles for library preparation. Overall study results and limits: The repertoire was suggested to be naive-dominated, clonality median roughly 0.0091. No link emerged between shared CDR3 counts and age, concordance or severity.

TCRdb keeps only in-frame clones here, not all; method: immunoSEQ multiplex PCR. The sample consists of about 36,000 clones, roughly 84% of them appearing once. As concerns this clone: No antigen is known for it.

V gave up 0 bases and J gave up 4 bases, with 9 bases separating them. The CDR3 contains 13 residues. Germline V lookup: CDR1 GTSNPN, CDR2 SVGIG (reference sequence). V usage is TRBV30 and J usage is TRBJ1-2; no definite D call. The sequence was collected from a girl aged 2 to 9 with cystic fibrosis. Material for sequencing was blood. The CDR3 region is CAWSVAGSYGYTF. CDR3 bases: TGTGCCTGGAGTGTAGCGGGGTCCTATGGCTACACCTTC.